These T cell receptor beta chains were read from a single sample in a study of shared T cell receptors in the human thymus. Clones were sequenced by immunoSEQ multiplex PCR, and TCRdb holds only the in-frame ones, with some missing. The data hold under 700,000 clones, with around 78% observed a single time. These data also featured in a second study, about human thymus T cells.

Sequencing was done on a sample of thymocytes. These receptors originate from a boy less than two years old with a congenital heart defect. Each CDR3 is given with its conserved first and last residue. The D gene is left open where the match is weak. A row's size may be missing; if present it is once, few, many or a size class.

TRBV30	15	-	TRBD2	TRBJ2-1	CAANTLAGFYNEQFF	TGTGCCGCTAACACACTAGCGGGGTTCTACAATGAGCAGTTCTTC
TRBV4-3	22	-	TRBD2	TRBJ2-1	CASSQAPEGLAEKKSSYNEQFF	TGCGCCAGCAGCCAGGCCCCCGAGGGACTAGCGGAAAAAAAAAGCTCCTACAATGAGCAGTTCTTC
TRBV6-6	13	once	TRBD2	TRBJ2-7	CASRLAGHYEQYF	TGTGCCAGCAGACTAGCGGGGCACTACGAGCAGTACTTC
TRBV9	17	-	TRBD2	TRBJ2-5	CASSPPGTSGEKETQYF	TGTGCCAGCAGCCCCCCGGGGACTAGCGGAGAAAAAGAGACCCAGTACTTC
TRBV29-1	19	-	TRBD2	TRBJ2-2	CSVELPGLAGGPNTGELFF	TGCAGCGTTGAACTCCCGGGACTAGCGGGAGGCCCTAACACCGGGGAGCTGTTTTTT
TRBV18	18	-	-	TRBJ2-1	CASSPPSTRTLVYNEQFF	TGTGCCAGCTCACCACCGAGTACTAGAACCCTCGTCTACAATGAGCAGTTCTTC
TRBV6-9	16	-	TRBD2	TRBJ2-1	CASSYSVAGGPSEQFF	TGTGCCAGCAGTTATTCGGTAGCGGGAGGGCCCAGTGAGCAGTTCTTC
TRBV5-4	16	-	TRBD2	TRBJ2-7	CASSLGDSSGTYEQYF	TGTGCCAGCAGCTTGGGGGATTCTAGCGGGACCTACGAGCAGTACTTC
TRBV23-1	17	-	TRBD1	TRBJ1-1	CASRAVFRGQFNTEAFF	TGCGCCAGCAGAGCTGTTTTCAGGGGGCAATTTAACACTGAAGCTTTCTTT
TRBV27	15	-	-	TRBJ1-4	CASSSPGSTNEKLFF	TGTGCCAGCAGTTCGCCAGGGTCAACTAATGAAAAACTGTTTTTT
TRBV5-6	14	-	TRBD2	TRBJ2-1	CASSPRLAPTGQFF	TGTGCCAGCAGCCCCCGACTAGCCCCTACCGGGCAGTTCTTC
TRBV4-3	14	-	-	TRBJ2-7	CASSQIRSQDEQYF	TGCGCCAGCAGCCAAATCCGAAGTCAGGACGAGCAGTACTTC
TRBV25-1	17	-	-	TRBJ1-2	CASSEYRTPRGDYGYTF	TGTGCCAGCAGTGAATATAGGACTCCCAGAGGTGACTATGGCTACACCTTC
TRBV18	18	few	-	TRBJ1-2	CASSPYEQGTHFIHGYTF	TGTGCCAGCTCACCTTATGAGCAGGGTACTCACTTTATACATGGCTACACCTTC
TRBV4-3	13	-	-	TRBJ2-7	CASSKSSNYEQYF	TGCGCCAGCAGTAAGTCTAGCAACTACGAGCAGTACTTC
TRBV14	17	-	TRBD2	TRBJ2-7	CASSQGIAGALSYEQYF	TGTGCCAGCAGCCAAGGAATAGCGGGAGCCCTCTCCTACGAGCAGTACTTC
TRBV7-2	16	once	TRBD1	TRBJ2-7	CASSPFTGTESYEQYF	TGTGCCAGCAGCCCCTTCACCGGGACAGAGTCCTACGAGCAGTACTTC
TRBV18	15	-	TRBD1	TRBJ2-7	CASSPRDREDYEQYF	TGTGCCAGCTCACCAAGGGACAGGGAAGACTACGAGCAGTACTTC
TRBV28	14	once	-	TRBJ1-5	CASSFNREYQPQHF	TGTGCCAGCAGTTTTAACAGGGAGTATCAGCCCCAGCATTTT
TRBV6-1	16	few	-	TRBJ1-4	CASSEGTTLGNEKLFF	TGTGCCAGCAGTGAAGGAACGACACTGGGTAATGAAAAACTGTTTTTT
TRBV19	17	-	TRBD2	TRBJ2-1	CASSIGSGGDVGNEQFF	TGTGCCAGTAGTATAGGAAGCGGGGGGGATGTGGGGAATGAGCAGTTCTTC
TRBV7-9	15	-	-	TRBJ2-7	CASSSLLGQICEQYF	TGTGCCAGCAGCTCACTACTAGGGCAGATCTGTGAGCAGTACTTC
TRBV4-1	17	-	TRBD2	TRBJ2-1	CASSQDPSGRAYNEQFF	TGCGCCAGCAGCCAAGATCCGAGCGGGAGAGCCTACAATGAGCAGTTCTTC
TRBV11-2	16	few	TRBD2	TRBJ2-7	CASSLLGGRPPYEQYF	TGTGCCAGCAGCTTATTAGGCGGGAGGCCCCCCTACGAGCAGTACTTC
TRBV5-1	13	-	-	TRBJ2-1	CASSLSTYNEQFF	TGCGCCAGCAGCTTATCCACCTACAATGAGCAGTTCTTC
TRBV29-1	10	-	-	TRBJ1-2	CSSSGSKGTF	TGCAGCTCCTCGGGATCTAAGGGCACCTTC
TRBV11-3	15	-	TRBD1	TRBJ2-7	CASSLRDRLIYEQYF	TGTGCCAGCAGCTTAAGGGACAGGCTCATCTACGAGCAGTACTTC
TRBV7-2	14	-	TRBD2	TRBJ2-1	CACIGLAGGNEQFF	TGTGCCTGCATAGGGCTAGCGGGAGGAAATGAGCAGTTCTTC
TRBV11-3	15	-	-	TRBJ2-7	CASSEGQLVSYEQYF	TGTGCCAGCAGCGAAGGACAGCTGGTATCCTACGAGCAGTACTTC
TRBV4-2	17	-	TRBD2	TRBJ2-2	CASSQGLAGMCTGELFF	TGTGCCAGCAGCCAAGGACTAGCGGGAATGTGCACCGGGGAGCTGTTTTTT
TRBV7-9	13	-	-	TRBJ2-7	CASSFSRAYEQYF	TGTGCCAGCAGCTTCTCCAGGGCCTACGAGCAGTACTTC
TRBV20-1	11	-	-	TRBJ2-7	CSASCKYEQYF	TGCAGTGCTAGTTGTAAATACGAGCAGTACTTC
TRBV27	13	-	TRBD2	TRBJ2-1	CASKRTRGNEQFF	TGTGCCAGCAAACGGACTAGAGGCAATGAGCAGTTCTTC
TRBV2	17	-	TRBD1	TRBJ2-7	CASSEALRRQGSYEQYF	TGTGCCAGCAGTGAAGCGCTTCGGAGACAGGGGTCATACGAGCAGTACTTC
TRBV9	16	-	-	TRBJ2-7	CASSPPGLPATYEQYF	TGTGCCAGCAGCCCCCCCGGACTCCCAGCCACTTACGAGCAGTACTTC
TRBV7-3	14	few	TRBD1	TRBJ1-1	CASSSGQGDTEAFF	TGTGCCAGCAGCTCAGGACAGGGGGACACTGAAGCTTTCTTT
TRBV5-6	17	-	-	TRBJ2-5	CASSLSYTGLAGETQYF	TGTGCCAGCAGCTTGTCATATACGGGACTGGCTGGGGAGACCCAGTACTTC
TRBV5-8	18	once	TRBD1	TRBJ1-5	CASSLVGQGTNSNQPQHF	TGTGCCAGCAGCTTGGTGGGACAGGGGACCAATAGCAATCAGCCCCAGCATTTT
TRBV29-1	15	once	-	TRBJ1-2	CSVEERTPRIDGYTF	TGCAGCGTTGAAGAAAGGACACCCCGAATAGATGGCTACACCTTC
TRBV5-4	16	-	TRBD2	TRBJ2-7	CASSLAKKREPHEQYF	TGTGCCAGCAGCTTGGCTAAAAAGCGGGAGCCCCACGAGCAGTACTTC
TRBV6-1	14	-	TRBD1	TRBJ1-1	CASIRTGGCTEAFF	TGTGCCAGCATCAGGACAGGGGGGTGCACTGAAGCTTTCTTT
TRBV18	15	-	-	TRBJ1-2	CASSPRHGQNYGYTF	TGTGCCAGCTCACCCCGACATGGACAAAACTATGGCTACACCTTC
TRBV12-5	15	-	TRBD1	TRBJ2-7	CASGLDRGRTYEQYF	TGTGCTAGTGGTTTGGACAGGGGGAGGACCTACGAGCAGTACTTC
TRBV14	20	-	TRBD2	TRBJ2-6	CASSQEGRTREDSGANVLTF	TGTGCCAGCAGCCAAGAAGGGCGGACACGGGAGGACTCTGGGGCCAACGTCCTGACTTTC
TRBV6-1	13	-	-	TRBJ1-6	CASSIEDSSPLHF	TGTGCCAGCAGCATAGAGGACAGTTCACCCCTCCACTTT
TRBV10-1	11	once	-	TRBJ1-4	CASTRKEKLFF	TGCGCCAGCACCAGGAAGGAAAAACTGTTTTTT
TRBV4-3	17	-	-	TRBJ2-5	CASSHHTAGEAQETQYF	TGCGCCAGCAGCCACCATACGGCCGGGGAGGCCCAAGAGACCCAGTACTTC
TRBV7-2	17	-	-	TRBJ2-2	CASSLISGGKGTGELFF	TGTGCCAGCAGCTTAATTTCCGGCGGGAAGGGGACCGGGGAGCTGTTTTTT